This TCR beta chain was found in a study of glioma-infiltrating T cells. This CDR3 region has 13 residues. The V gene's germline CDR1 is DFQATT and CDR2 SNEGSKA (reference sequence). Trimming removed 2 bases at V and 2 bases at J, with 9 bases between. The iRepertoire nested amplicon-rescue multiplex PCR amplified TCR alpha and beta CDR3s from RNA. From the multiplex PCR reads, TCRdb called clonotypes with MiXCR, one entry per CDR3 protein. Counted here are about 400,000 distinct CDR3 sequences, about 40% occurring once; the ten biggest clones make up 12%. This clonotype was found many times. This clonotype was obtained from a human donor with low-grade glioma or glioblastoma, undergoing nonglioma brain surgery, or in good health (not recorded which). The chain links TRBV20-1 to TRBJ1-2; tentatively, D is TRBD1 (5 bases). The sample was glioma tissue, nonneoplastic brain tissue, or PBMCs (not recorded which). CDR3 sequence reads: CSARTQGNYGYTF. For the CDR3, the DNA is TGCAGTGCTAGAACCCAGGGAAACTATGGCTACACCTTC.